This T cell receptor (beta chain) was recovered during a study of blood T cell repertoires in COVID-19. In the study overall: Samples came from the United States, Italy and Spain, spanning acute and convalescent COVID-19. PBMCs, B-cell-depleted T cells, or T cells provided the cDNA or gDNA that made up the material.

The CDR3 has 17 residues. Per germline, CDR1 LNHDA and CDR2 SQIVND (reference sequence). V shed 4 bases and J shed 0 bases, with 16 bases lying between them. Authors' processing steps: By means of reference gene primer amplification, nucleated cell counts were estimated. Assay: immunoSEQ multiplex PCR; the TCRdb copy retains only in-frame clones and omits some. D and trimming were read from the DNA, whereas the V and J calls and clone size are those reported in that table. This table has 73,000 or so clones, around 82% appearing once. This TCR came from a man aged 50 or older with active COVID-19. Sequences were obtained from peripheral blood. V usage is TRBV19 and J usage is TRBJ1-3, with D possibly matching TRBD1 (5 bases). The CDR3 DNA reads as TGTGCCAGTAGTACCCGAAAGGGGAGGGACTCTGGAAACACCATATATTTT. Its protein is CASSTRKGRDSGNTIYF.